These T cell receptor beta chains were read from a single sample in a study of beta chain features in type 1 diabetes. The method was immunoSEQ multiplex PCR; TCRdb's version includes in-frame clones alone and lacks a portion of them. The table lists about 240,000 clones, less than 35% of them singletons. Sequences were obtained from central memory CD4+ T cells from blood. Receptor source: a man younger than 45 in good health. Both conserved end residues are part of each CDR3. A D gene is named only where the DNA matches it firmly. Clone size is given for some rows only: seen once, a few or many times, or a class if the clone is expanded.

d_call: -
j_call: TRBJ2-7
clone_size: many
v_call: TRBV29-1
cdr3_aa: CSATSDSYEQYF
cdr3_nt: TGCAGCGCTACATCCGACAGCTACGAGCAGTACTTC

d_call: TRBD1
j_call: TRBJ1-5
clone_size: -
v_call: TRBV30
cdr3_aa: CAWRIQGASNQPQHF
cdr3_nt: TGTGCCTGGAGGATACAGGGGGCGAGCAATCAGCCCCAGCATTTT

d_call: TRBD1
j_call: TRBJ2-1
clone_size: few
v_call: TRBV29-1
cdr3_aa: CSAGQGAFYEQFF
cdr3_nt: TGCAGCGCCGGACAGGGGGCTTTCTATGAGCAGTTCTTC

d_call: TRBD2
j_call: TRBJ2-1
clone_size: -
v_call: TRBV29-1
cdr3_aa: CSVIGRLAGDLTYNEQFF
cdr3_nt: TGCAGCGTCATTGGGCGCCTAGCGGGGGACCTCACCTACAATGAGCAGTTCTTC

d_call: -
j_call: TRBJ2-7
clone_size: -
v_call: TRBV5-6
cdr3_aa: CASSIMRQFTYEQYF
cdr3_nt: TGTGCCAGCAGCATCATGAGACAGTTCACCTACGAGCAGTACTTC

d_call: TRBD2
j_call: TRBJ2-7
clone_size: many
v_call: TRBV28
cdr3_aa: CASSSPLGGSLNEQYF
cdr3_nt: TGTGCCAGCAGTTCCCCTCTTGGCGGGAGCCTCAACGAGCAGTACTTC

d_call: -
j_call: TRBJ2-7
clone_size: few
v_call: TRBV30
cdr3_aa: CAWRVSGKTYEQYF
cdr3_nt: TGTGCCTGGAGGGTCTCAGGGAAAACCTACGAGCAGTACTTC

d_call: -
j_call: TRBJ2-5
clone_size: -
v_call: TRBV29-1
cdr3_aa: CSVGVQETQYF
cdr3_nt: TGCAGCGTTGGGGTACAAGAGACCCAGTACTTC

d_call: TRBD2
j_call: TRBJ2-1
clone_size: few
v_call: TRBV9
cdr3_aa: CASSIQGLAPGEQFF
cdr3_nt: TGTGCCAGCAGCATCCAGGGACTAGCCCCGGGTGAGCAGTTCTTC

d_call: -
j_call: TRBJ2-7
clone_size: -
v_call: TRBV30
cdr3_aa: CAWSVPGIYEQYF
cdr3_nt: TGTGCCTGGAGTGTTCCAGGAATTTACGAGCAGTACTTC

d_call: -
j_call: TRBJ2-7
clone_size: many
v_call: TRBV7-9
cdr3_aa: CASSLPQGSYEQYF
cdr3_nt: TGTGCCAGCAGCTTACCCCAGGGCTCCTACGAGCAGTACTTC

d_call: -
j_call: TRBJ2-3
clone_size: -
v_call: TRBV9
cdr3_aa: CASSVKVPGVTDTQYF
cdr3_nt: TGTGCCAGCAGCGTAAAGGTCCCGGGAGTAACAGATACGCAGTATTTT

d_call: -
j_call: TRBJ2-1
clone_size: few
v_call: TRBV29-1
cdr3_aa: CSVEVRNEQFF
cdr3_nt: TGCAGCGTTGAAGTGAGGAATGAGCAGTTCTTC

d_call: -
j_call: TRBJ1-5
clone_size: many
v_call: TRBV30
cdr3_aa: CAWSPTAGTQHF
cdr3_nt: TGTGCCTGGAGTCCCACGGCGGGGACCCAGCATTTT

d_call: -
j_call: TRBJ2-3
clone_size: -
v_call: TRBV30
cdr3_aa: CAWSAGTPLDTQYF
cdr3_nt: TGTGCCTGGAGTGCCGGGACACCATTAGATACGCAGTATTTT

d_call: -
j_call: TRBJ1-5
clone_size: few
v_call: TRBV7-8
cdr3_aa: CASSRRQEPSNQPQHF
cdr3_nt: TGTGCCAGCAGCCGGAGACAGGAACCAAGCAATCAGCCCCAGCATTTT

d_call: -
j_call: TRBJ2-2
clone_size: few
v_call: TRBV29-1
cdr3_aa: CSVSDTGELFF
cdr3_nt: TGCAGCGTTTCAGACACCGGGGAGCTGTTTTTT

d_call: TRBD1
j_call: TRBJ1-2
clone_size: -
v_call: TRBV7-2
cdr3_aa: CASSFLDRARGYTF
cdr3_nt: TGTGCCAGCAGCTTTCTGGACAGGGCGAGGGGCTACACCTTC

d_call: -
j_call: TRBJ1-5
clone_size: few
v_call: TRBV7-2
cdr3_aa: CASSLDLGYQPQHF
cdr3_nt: TGTGCCAGCAGCTTAGATTTGGGGTATCAGCCCCAGCATTTT